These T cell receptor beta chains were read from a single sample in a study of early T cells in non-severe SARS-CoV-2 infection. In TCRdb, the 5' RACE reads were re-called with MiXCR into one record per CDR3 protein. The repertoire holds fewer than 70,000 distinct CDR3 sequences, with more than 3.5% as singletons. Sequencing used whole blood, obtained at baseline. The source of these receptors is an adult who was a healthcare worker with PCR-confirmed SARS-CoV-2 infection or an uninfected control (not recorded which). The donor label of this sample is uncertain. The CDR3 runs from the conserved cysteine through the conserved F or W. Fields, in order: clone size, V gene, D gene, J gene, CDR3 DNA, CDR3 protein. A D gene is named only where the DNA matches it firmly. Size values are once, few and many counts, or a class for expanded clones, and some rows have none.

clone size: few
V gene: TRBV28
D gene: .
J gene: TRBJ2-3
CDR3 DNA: TGTGCCAGCAGTTCCGGAGGAGTTAACGGAGATACGCAGTATTTT
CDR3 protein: CASSSGGVNGDTQYF

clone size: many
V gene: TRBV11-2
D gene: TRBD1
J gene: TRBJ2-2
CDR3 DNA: TGTGCCAGCAGCTCCGACAGGGGGCTTTACACCGGGGAGCTGTTTTTT
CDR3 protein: CASSSDRGLYTGELFF

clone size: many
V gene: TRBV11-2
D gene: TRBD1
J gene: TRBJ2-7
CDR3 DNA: TGTGCCAGCAGCTCCAGGGGGTTCGACGAGCAGTACTTC
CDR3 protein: CASSSRGFDEQYF

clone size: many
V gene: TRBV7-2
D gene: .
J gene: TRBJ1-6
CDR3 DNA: TGTGCCAGCAGTTTTGACAGGAGGTTCTACTTT
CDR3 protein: CASSFDRRFYF

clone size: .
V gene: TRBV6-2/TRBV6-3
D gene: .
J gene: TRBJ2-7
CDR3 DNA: TGTGCCAGCAGTTACTCGATCGATGGCCAGGGTGGTGTCGACGAGCAGTACTTC
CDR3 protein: CASSYSIDGQGGVDEQYF

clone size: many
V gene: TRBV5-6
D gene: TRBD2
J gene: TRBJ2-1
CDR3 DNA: TGTGCCAGCAGCTTGGGACTAGCGGGGGTGTACAATGAGCAGTTCTTC
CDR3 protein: CASSLGLAGVYNEQFF

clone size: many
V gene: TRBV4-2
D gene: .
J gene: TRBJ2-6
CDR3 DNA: TGTGCCAGCAGCCAAGACAGCGCCTCTGGGGCCAACGTCCTGACTTTC
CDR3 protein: CASSQDSASGANVLTF

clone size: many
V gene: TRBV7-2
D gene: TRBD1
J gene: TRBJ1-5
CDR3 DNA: TGTGCCAGCAGTAAGGAGCGGGTCAGGGAGTCAGCGCAGGGGGTCGGTCAGCCCCAGCATTTT
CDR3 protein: CASSKERVRESAQGVGQPQHF

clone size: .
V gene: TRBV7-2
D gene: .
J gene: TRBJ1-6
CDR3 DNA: TGTGCCAGCAGCTTACTGGCCGGGACCTCAAATTCACCCCTCCACTTT
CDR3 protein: CASSLLAGTSNSPLHF

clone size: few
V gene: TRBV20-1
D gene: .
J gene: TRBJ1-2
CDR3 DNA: TGCAGTCCCCAGACAGGCTCCTTCTATGGCTACACCTTC
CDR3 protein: CSPQTGSFYGYTF